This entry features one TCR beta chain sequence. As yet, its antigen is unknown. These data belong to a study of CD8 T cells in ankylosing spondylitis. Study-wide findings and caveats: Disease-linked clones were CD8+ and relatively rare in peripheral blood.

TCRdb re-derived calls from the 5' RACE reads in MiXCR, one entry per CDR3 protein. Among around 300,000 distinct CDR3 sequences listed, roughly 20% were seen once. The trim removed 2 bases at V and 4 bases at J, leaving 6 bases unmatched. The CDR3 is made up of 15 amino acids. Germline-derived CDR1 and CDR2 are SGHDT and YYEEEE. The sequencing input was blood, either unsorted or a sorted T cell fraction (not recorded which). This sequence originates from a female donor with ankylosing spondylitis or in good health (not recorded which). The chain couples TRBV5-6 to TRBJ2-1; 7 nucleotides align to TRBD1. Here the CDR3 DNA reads TGTGCCAGCAGCTTCACAGGGGTCGGGTACAATGAGCAGTTCTTC. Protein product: CASSFTGVGYNEQFF.